This TCR beta chain was recovered during a study of tumor-infiltrating lymphocytes in primary liver carcinoma. Overall study context: Patients, male and female, were 30 to 69 years old.

With a constant-region primer, TCR beta cDNA was made from approximately 450 ng of total RNA. Amplification in three nested multiplex PCR rounds with slightly modified ARM-PCR gave rise to TCR beta libraries. TRBV1-TRBV30 forward primers paired with a C-beta reverse primer drove the first two PCR rounds, approximately 11 cycles each. TCRdb re-analysed the multiplex PCR reads in MiXCR, keeping a single row per CDR3 protein. The sample has approximately 210,000 distinct CDR3 sequences, roughly two thirds seen once. As concerns this clonotype: One end of the junction fails to match germline, which may point to a read error.

Unsorted whole blood supplied the blood RNA, and germline DNA was isolated too. Germline CDR1 reads SGHAT; CDR2 reads FQNNGV. The length of the CDR3 is 15 residues. This sequence joins TRBV11-2 and TRBJ1-1; a weak D match, TRBD1 (5 bases). The TCR was taken from a woman aged 55-69 years with primary liver carcinoma and hepatitis B virus infection. The sequencing sample was made of peripheral blood. The CDR3 loop is CATSLVLGATTETFF. CDR3 bases: TGTGCCACCAGCTTAGTTTTAGGGGCGACCACTGAAACTTTCTTT.